This record covers a single TCR beta chain. The antigen is undetermined. Sequenced by immunoSEQ multiplex PCR; TCRdb stores in-frame clones only, minus some. The sample has tens of thousands of clones; 86% are singletons. The sample comes from a study of somatic mutations in cytotoxic T cells in rheumatoid arthritis. Study at large: Certain T-cell populations stained with V beta antibodies were FACS-sorted to nearly 100% purity, and V beta1+ cells were TCRB-sequenced. Points from the study as a whole: Age was associated with higher CD8+ clonality in rheumatoid arthritis patients, not in healthy controls. No significant CD8+ T-cell clonality difference was found between rheumatoid arthritis patients and age-matched controls.

This CDR3 comprises 16 residues. Trimming took 0 bases from V and 4 from J; bases not matched to a gene: 4. Germline CDR1 SGHDN, CDR2 FVKESK. The rearrangement uses TRBV14 and TRBJ2-3; 10 bases line up with TRBD2. The TCR comes from a woman between 50 and 59 years old in good health. What was sequenced was CD8+ T cells sorted from blood. Written as DNA, the CDR3 is TGTGCCAGCAGCCAAGAACCAGCGGGGGGGCCAGATACGCAGTATTTT. It yields the protein CASSQEPAGGPDTQYF.